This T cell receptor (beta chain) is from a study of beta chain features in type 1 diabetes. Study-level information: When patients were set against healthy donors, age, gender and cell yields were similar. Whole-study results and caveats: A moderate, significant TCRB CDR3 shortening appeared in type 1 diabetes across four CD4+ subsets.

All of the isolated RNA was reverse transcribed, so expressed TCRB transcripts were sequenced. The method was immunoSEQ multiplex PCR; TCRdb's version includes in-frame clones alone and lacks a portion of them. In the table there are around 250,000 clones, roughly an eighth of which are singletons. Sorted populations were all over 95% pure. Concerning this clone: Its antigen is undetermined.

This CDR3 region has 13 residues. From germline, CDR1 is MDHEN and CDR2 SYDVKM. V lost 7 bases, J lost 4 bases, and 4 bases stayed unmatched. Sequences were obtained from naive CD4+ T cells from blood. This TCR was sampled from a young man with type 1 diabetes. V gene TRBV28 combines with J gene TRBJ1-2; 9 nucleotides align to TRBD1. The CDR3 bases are TGTGCCAGCATGCCGGGACAGGGCTATGGCTACACCTTC. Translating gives CASMPGQGYGYTF.